These 17 T cell receptor beta chains were all obtained from the same sample, sequenced in a study of early T cells in non-severe SARS-CoV-2 infection. TCRdb re-called the 5' RACE reads with MiXCR, one entry per CDR3 protein. The sample records tens of thousands of distinct CDR3 sequences, less than 30% being singletons. The sample here was whole blood, taken at baseline. Receptors were obtained from an adult who was a healthcare worker with PCR-confirmed SARS-CoV-2 infection or an uninfected control (not recorded which).

The chain employs TRBV2 and TRBJ1-1; the D gene is possibly TRBD1 (5 bases). V lost 5 bases and J lost 0, with 10 bases in between. The germline V gene has CDR1 SNHLY and CDR2 FYNNEI. This CDR3 contains 14 residues. CDR3 amino acids: CASSNRDLNTEAFF. As DNA, the CDR3 is TGTGCCAGCAGTAACCGGGACTTGAACACTGAAGCTTTCTTT.

The chain couples TRBV11-3 to TRBJ2-2; 9 bases line up with TRBD1. Germline CDR1 is SGHNT and CDR2 is YENEEA. With 1 base clipped from V and 2 bases from J, the junction kept 2 bases outside the gene matches. The length of the CDR3 is 16 residues. Here the CDR3 DNA reads TGTGCCAGCAGCTTAGGGGGACAGGGAAACACCGGGGAGCTGTTTTTT. It encodes CASSLGGQGNTGELFF.

The CDR3: CSARAETGNNEQFF. CDR3 bases: TGCAGTGCTAGGGCGGAAACGGGAAACAATGAGCAGTTCTTC. The V call is TRBV20-1, the J call TRBJ2-1, with D perhaps TRBD2 (5 bases). Trimming stripped 3 bases from V and 5 bases from J, with 14 bases between. Germline CDR1 DFQATT, CDR2 SNEGSKA (reference sequence). The CDR3 extends over 14 amino acids.

This clonotype has a handful of counts. The chain couples TRBV7-9 to TRBJ1-1, with D possibly TRBD1 on 6 matching bases. V lost 0 bases and J 4 bases, leaving 15 bases between the germline ends. CDR1 is SEHNR, CDR2 FQNEAQ, per germline (reference sequence). This CDR3 has 16 residues. For the CDR3, the DNA is TGTGCCAGCAGCTTAGCAGGGGGAAGGCTGAGCACTGAAGCTTTCTTT. As protein: CASSLAGGRLSTEAFF.

The V and J genes are TRBV6-5 and TRBJ2-7; D is undetermined. Trimming pared 2 bases from V and 4 bases from J, leaving 3 bases between. The CDR3 runs 11 residues. CDR1 is MNHEY, CDR2 SVGAGI, per germline. The CDR3 DNA is TGTGCCAGCAGTTACAAATACGAGCAGTACTTC. It specifies CASSYKYEQYF.

The chain employs TRBV5-5 and TRBJ2-2, with D possibly being TRBD1 (5 bases). CDR1 is SGHKS, CDR2 YYEKEE, per germline (reference sequence). The CDR3 consists of 18 residues. Between the trimmed V and J ends, which lost 3 bases and 6 bases, there was a span of 24 bases. CDR3 region: CASSYTQLGREMSGELFF. DNA for the CDR3: TGTGCCAGCAGCTACACCCAGCTGGGCAGGGAAATGTCCGGGGAGCTGTTTTTT.

V gene TRBV4-3 combines with J gene TRBJ1-6; D perhaps matches TRBD1 (6 bases). The germline V and J ends were trimmed by 0 bases and 12 bases, with 12 bases remaining between them. This CDR3 contains 14 residues. Germline CDR1 LGHNA, CDR2 YSLEER. The CDR3 sequence: CASSQDEGVGPLHF. The CDR3 DNA is TGCGCCAGCAGCCAAGACGAGGGGGTTGGACCCCTCCACTTT.

This clonotype was picked up a small number of times. The chain carries TRBV18 and TRBJ1-4; D is uncertain. The CDR3 has 16 residues. The ends were cut back, 1 base at V and 4 bases at J, with 13 bases in the middle. The germline gives CDR1 KGHSH, CDR2 LQKENI. DNA of the CDR3: TGTGCCAGCTCACCACGGGCAGACTCACTTAATGAAAAACTGTTTTTT. Translating it yields CASSPRADSLNEKLFF.

This clonotype was seen a handful of times. The chain employs TRBV27 and TRBJ2-2; D is possibly TRBD1 (6 bases). The CDR3 spans 15 residues. Germline CDR1 MNHEY, CDR2 SMNVEV (reference sequence). Trimming took off 4 bases at V and 1 base at J, with 10 bases between the two ends. CDR3 in amino acids: CASSSWTVNTGELFF. CDR3 bases: TGTGCCAGCAGTTCCTGGACAGTGAACACCGGGGAGCTGTTTTTT.

V gene TRBV5-1 combines with J gene TRBJ1-4, with D possibly matching TRBD1 (5 bases). Trimming removed 4 bases at V and 6 bases at J, with 10 bases between. CDR1 SGHRS and CDR2 YFSETQ come from the germline V gene. This CDR3 is 13 amino acids long. CDR3 bases: TGCGCCAGCAGCGGTGGGACGGATGAAAAACTGTTTTTT. As protein: CASSGGTDEKLFF.

The chain combines TRBV20-1 with TRBJ2-3; 12 nucleotides align to TRBD1. V lost 4 bases and J lost 4; bases outside the gene matches: 3. This CDR3 spans 14 amino acids. Looked up from germline, CDR1 is DFQATT and CDR2 is SNEGSKA (reference sequence). CDR3: CSATGQGAADTQYF. The CDR3 DNA is TGCAGTGCTACGGGACAGGGGGCCGCAGATACGCAGTATTTT.

This chain uses TRBV11-2 with TRBJ1-5; D is possibly TRBD1 (6 bases). Trimming left V 1 base short and J 4 bases short, with 14 bases between. This CDR3 is built from 16 residues. Germline-derived CDR1 and CDR2 are SGHAT and FQNNGV. As DNA, the CDR3 is TGTGCCAGCAGCTTAGGGGCCGGCACAGGGAATCAGCCCCAGCATTTT. Protein: CASSLGAGTGNQPQHF.

The chain recombines TRBV7-9 with TRBJ1-2, with unresolved D. In germline, CDR1 is SEHNR, CDR2 FQNEAQ (reference sequence). With 6 bases removed from V and 3 bases from J, the gap between germline ends came to 14 bases. CDR3 length equals 14 residues. CDR3 DNA sequence: TGTGCCAGCAGTTCGCGGGAGGGTTACTATGGCTACACCTTC. Translated: CASSSREGYYGYTF.

The gene calls are TRBV2 and TRBJ2-7; TRBD2 matches 9 bases. The CDR3 sequence is 15 residues long. Germline V gene data show CDR1 as SNHLY and CDR2 as FYNNEI. The V segment lost 4 bases and the J segment 4 bases; nucleotides outside the gene matches: 8. The CDR3 nucleotides read TGTGCCAGCAGTGCCCAGCGGGGGGCTGAATACGAGCAGTACTTC. Translating gives CASSAQRGAEYEQYF.

This clonotype was detected only a few times. This chain connects TRBV20-1 to TRBJ2-7, with a weak D call TRBD1 (6 bases). CDR3 length: 14 amino acids. Germline values: CDR1 DFQATT, CDR2 SNEGSKA (reference sequence). The germline V and J ends were trimmed by 5 bases and 0 bases, with 14 bases remaining between them. The CDR3 spells CSASGTLNSYEQYF. The CDR3 DNA is TGCAGTGCTTCCGGGACACTTAACTCCTACGAGCAGTACTTC.

V usage is TRBV7-2 and J usage is TRBJ1-1; D is unresolved. V was shortened by 7 bases and J by 1 base, with 16 bases between the two germline ends. CDR1 is SGHTA and CDR2 is FQGNSA in the germline V gene. The CDR3 runs 15 residues. CDR3 protein: CASTPGRRRNTEAFF. The CDR3 nucleotides are TGTGCCAGCACCCCCGGGAGACGGAGGAACACTGAAGCTTTCTTT.

In its sample, this clonotype was seen a few times. The chain carries TRBV20-1 and TRBJ2-1; TRBD2 matches 10 bases. The CDR3 has 18 residues. Germline V gene sequence: CDR1 DFQATT, CDR2 SNEGSKA (reference sequence). V shed 5 bases and J 0 bases; nucleotides not matched to a gene: 13. The DNA for the CDR3 is TGCAGTGCTTCAAACTCCGGGACTAGCGTCCTCTCCTACAATGAGCAGTTCTTC. Its translation: CSASNSGTSVLSYNEQFF.